The clone carrying this T cell receptor beta chain was seen ten or more times. The antigen is not known. Authors' analysis steps: The study's classifier, a distant-metastasis tool for papillary thyroid cancer, was built using CDR3 differences across clinicopathological groups. Via MiXCR, TCRdb re-called the PCR reads. None of the V and J calls come from the authors' own analysis; TCRdb made them. The data show about 40,000 clones, roughly 17% seen once. Trimming cost V 6 bases and J 6 bases; bases outside gene matches: 4. The CDR3 extends over 13 amino acids. From germline, CDR1 is MDHEN and CDR2 SYDVKM. This record comes from a study of metastatic and nonmetastatic thyroid tumors. The wider study: Malignant and benign thyroid patients had repertoires compared in peripheral blood and tumor or nodule tissue.

Findings of the study overall: Reports indicated that malignant thyroid tumors showed significantly higher TCR beta diversity than benign nodules did, in blood and tumor.

Not a single patient had been given any form of treatment at any point before undergoing thyroid surgery. The sequenced sample consisted of tumor tissue. The receptor's source is a female donor with papillary thyroid cancer or a benign thyroid nodule (not recorded which). Some clones in this sample may be carry-over from other donors' samples. V and J are TRBV28 and TRBJ2-1; TRBD1 matches at 8 bases. This CDR3 reads CASSRQGSNEQFF. In DNA form, the CDR3 reads TGTGCCAGCAGCCGACAGGGGAGCAATGAGCAGTTCTTC.